This T cell receptor beta chain was sequenced during a study of T cell clonotyping in hematopoietic cell transplantation. Regarding time point: recipient sample about 28 days before transplant, after cytoreduction. Data came from immunoSEQ multiplex PCR; TCRdb stores just in-frame clones and leaves some out. This table holds approximately 22,000 clones, roughly 90% found once. Germline CDR1 and CDR2: LGHNA and YNFKEQ. Deletions cut 5 bases from V and 3 bases from J, with 13 bases between. The CDR3 extends over 14 amino acids. The sequence came from a man younger than 35 with biphenotypic leukemia. Some clones in this sample may be carry-over from other donors' samples. This rearrangement joins TRBV4-2 to TRBJ2-5; D is ambiguous. Sequenced here: peripheral blood mononuclear cells, sampled before stem cell transplant. The CDR3 is CASSTSAWEETQYF. The CDR3 bases are TGTGCCAGCAGCACTTCGGCCTGGGAAGAGACCCAGTACTTC.